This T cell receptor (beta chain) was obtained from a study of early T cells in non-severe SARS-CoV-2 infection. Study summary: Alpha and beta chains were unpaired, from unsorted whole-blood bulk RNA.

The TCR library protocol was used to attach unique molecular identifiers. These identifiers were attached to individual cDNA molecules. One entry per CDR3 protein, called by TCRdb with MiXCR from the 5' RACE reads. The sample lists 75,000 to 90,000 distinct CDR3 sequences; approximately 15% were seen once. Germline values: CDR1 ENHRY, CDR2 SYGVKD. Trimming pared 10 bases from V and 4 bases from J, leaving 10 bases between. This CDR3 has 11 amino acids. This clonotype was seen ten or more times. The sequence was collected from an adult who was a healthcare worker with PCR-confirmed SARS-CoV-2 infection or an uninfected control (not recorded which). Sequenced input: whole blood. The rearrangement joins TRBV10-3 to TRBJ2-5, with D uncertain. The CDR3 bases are TGTGCCACCTCGCCAAGAGAGACCCAGTACTTC. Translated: CATSPRETQYF.